The 5 T cell receptor beta chains below were found in one sample sequenced in a study of cytomegalovirus exposure and HLA in healthy donors (dated by TCRdb to 2016 to 2017). The library relied on the immunoSEQ multiplex PCR assay. A mixture of 60 forward primers for TCR Vbeta segments and 13 reverse primers for TCR Jbeta segments was used in the multiplex PCR. Entries here come from immuneACCESS through TCRdb and include only in-frame sequences with V and J called. Some clones fail to appear in such tables; in the studies checked, an unresolved V gene covers under half of the shortfall, and the cause of the remainder is unknown. The sample data list under 200,000 clones, and 80% to 85% of these were observed just once. The ten largest clones represent 6.3% of the sample. The sample consisted of PBMCs. The receptors were sampled from a man aged 35 to 55 in good health and CMV-seropositive.

The chain links TRBV25-1 to TRBJ1-6, with 7 bases matching TRBD1. The CDR3 runs 15 residues. Per germline, CDR1 MGHDK and CDR2 SYGVNS. Trimming cost V 4 bases and J 6 bases; bases outside gene matches: 6. CDR3 sequence (DNA): TGTGCCAGCAGTGGCAGGGGGACAGTTAATTCACCCCTCCACTTT. This sequence encodes CASSGRGTVNSPLHF.

This chain joins TRBV15 and TRBJ2-5; 9 bases line up with TRBD1. The CDR3 totals 16 residues. Germline V gives CDR1 LNHNV, CDR2 YYDKDF (reference sequence). V lost 3 bases to trimming and J lost 5 bases; unmatched junction nucleotides: 10. The CDR3 DNA follows: TGTGCCACCAGCAGGGGGCGACAGGGGGACCGGGAGACCCAGTACTTC. Translated, it gives CATSRGRQGDRETQYF.

The chain is built from TRBV19 and TRBJ1-5; D is unclear. CDR1 is LNHDA, CDR2 SQIVND, per germline (reference sequence). V lost 2 bases and J lost 3, with 5 bases in between. The CDR3 extends over 13 amino acids. The CDR3 spells CASSIQINQPQHF. In DNA form, the CDR3 reads TGTGCCAGTAGTATACAGATCAATCAGCCCCAGCATTTT. The full variable domain, rest sourced from reference TRBV19 and TRBJ1-5, is DGGITQSPKYLFRKEGQNVTLSCEQNLNHDAMYWYRQDPGQGLRLIYYSQIVNDFQKGDIAEGYSVSREKKESFPLTVTSAQKNPTAFYLCASSIQINQPQHFGDGTRLSIL.

The chain links TRBV5-1 to TRBJ1-2; TRBD1 matches at 7 bases. This CDR3 contains 16 residues. Germline V gene lookup returns CDR1 SGHRS and CDR2 YFSETQ. Trimming cost V 4 bases and J 4 bases; bases outside gene matches: 13. For the CDR3, the DNA is TGCGCCAGCAGCCCCCGGGACAGCTTGTCCCTCTATGGCTACACCTTC. Its protein is CASSPRDSLSLYGYTF.

The chain has TRBV9 and TRBJ2-3; tentative D call: TRBD2 (5 bases). Trimming took 0 bases from V and 2 from J, leaving 10 bases between them. CDR3 length: 15 amino acids. Germline CDR1 SGDLS, CDR2 YYNGEE. CDR3 in amino acids: CASSVAGAVTDTQYF. The CDR3 coding sequence is TGTGCCAGCAGCGTAGCTGGAGCGGTCACAGATACGCAGTATTTT.